Below, one T cell receptor (beta chain) is given with its context. TCRdb's table, derived via immunoSEQ multiplex PCR, lists solely in-frame clones and lacks some. The sample lists around 110,000 clones; about three quarters were seen once. The data belong to a study of blood T cell repertoires in COVID-19. Germline CDR1 reads SGHNT; CDR2 reads YYREEE (reference sequence). This CDR3 spans 15 amino acids. Germline trimming cut 4 bases from V and 4 bases from J; bases unmatched to any gene: 9. V and J are TRBV5-4 and TRBJ1-1; TRBD1 matches at 8 bases. Sequences were obtained from peripheral blood. This TCR was recovered from a man between 65 and 85 years old with acute or convalescent COVID-19. The CDR3 loop is CASSHPTGEVTEAFF. The DNA of the CDR3 is TGTGCCAGCAGCCACCCGACAGGGGAAGTCACTGAAGCTTTCTTT.